The 13 T cell receptor beta chains reported below all come from one sample, sequenced in a study of T-cell memory formation after mild COVID-19. TCRdb itself ran the 5' RACE reads through MiXCR, one entry per CDR3 protein. This sample has roughly 400,000 distinct CDR3 sequences, with approximately 15% found just once. Sequenced sample: PBMCs or a T cell subset sorted from them (not recorded which). All receptors come from a man aged 18 to 35 who had mild COVID-19 (a few samples of this study predate the infection). Cell type and time point are not known.

In this sample, this clonotype turned up a few times. CDR3 in amino acids: CASGFDPTDTQYF. The CDR3 bases are TGTGCCAGCGGATTCGATCCCACAGATACGCAGTATTTT. The chain uses TRBV5-4 and TRBJ2-3; D is unresolved. The CDR3 is made up of 13 amino acids. Germline V gene sequence: CDR1 SGHNT, CDR2 YYREEE (reference sequence). V was pared by 7 bases and J by 2 bases, with 11 bases between.

The chain links TRBV12-3 or TRBV12-4 to TRBJ1-5; 7 positions agree with TRBD1. Trimming removed 5 bases from V and 6 bases from J; junction bases left unmatched: 10. The CDR3 has 15 residues. The CDR3 DNA follows: TGTGCCAGCAGTCTCCGACAGGGCGACGGTCAGCCCCAGCATTTT. Its translation: CASSLRQGDGQPQHF.

This clonotype was counted between two and nine times. J is TRBJ1-5 and V is TRBV15; 7 nucleotides align to TRBD1. CDR1 is LNHNV and CDR2 is YYDKDF in the germline V gene (reference sequence). Trimming removed 5 bases from V and 5 bases from J; junction bases left unmatched: 9. The CDR3 sequence is 15 residues long. The CDR3 nucleotides read TGTGCCACCAGCCTACGAGAGACAGGGTATCAGCCCCAGCATTTT. The encoded protein is CATSLRETGYQPQHF.

In DNA, the CDR3 is TGTGCCAGCAGCGCACTGACAGGGGGCGCGAATCAGCCCCAGCATTTT. Its translation is CASSALTGGANQPQHF. The chain recombines TRBV5-5 with TRBJ1-5; TRBD1 matches 10 bases. Unmatched junction bases numbered 8, after V lost 4 bases and J lost 4 bases. In germline, CDR1 is SGHKS, CDR2 YYEKEE (reference sequence). The CDR3 is 16 residues long.

Many counts were recorded for this clonotype. The chain recombines TRBV24-1 with TRBJ2-1; possibly TRBD1 or TRBD2 for D (5 bases each). Trimming pared 6 bases from V and 10 bases from J, leaving 18 bases between. From germline, CDR1 is KGHDR and CDR2 SFDVKD. The CDR3 is 14 residues long. CDR3 coding DNA: TGTGCCACCAGTACCGGGACCAACTCGCGGGAGCAGTTCTTC. Translating gives CATSTGTNSREQFF.

This chain links TRBV6-5 with TRBJ1-2, with 7 bases aligning to TRBD1. CDR3 length: 11 residues. After removal of 10 bases from V and 7 bases from J, the junction contained 6 bases not matched to a gene. The germline V gene has CDR1 MNHEY and CDR2 SVGAGI. CDR3 residues: CAIAGGGGYTF. The CDR3 nucleotides read TGTGCCATCGCAGGGGGAGGTGGCTACACCTTC.

The sample holds many counts of this clonotype. This sequence joins TRBV4-1 and TRBJ2-1, with 9 bases identical to TRBD1. V lost 3 bases and J lost 4; bases outside the gene matches: 4. This CDR3 has 15 amino acids. Germline CDR1 reads MGHRA; CDR2 reads YSYEKL. The CDR3 loop is CASSQGQGGYNEQFF. The CDR3 DNA reads as TGCGCCAGCAGCCAGGGACAGGGTGGGTACAATGAGCAGTTCTTC.

The chain recombines TRBV7-2 with TRBJ2-3; 10 nucleotides align to TRBD1. The V gene's germline CDR1 is SGHTA and CDR2 FQGNSA. Losses at the gene ends were 2 bases for V and 7 bases for J; bases not matched to a gene: 12. The CDR3 loop spans 17 amino acids. CDR3 DNA sequence: TGTGCCAGCAGCTTATCGCGGGGGACAGGGGTTACAAATACGCAGTATTTT. Translating gives CASSLSRGTGVTNTQYF.

The rearrangement joins TRBV4-2 to TRBJ2-2; D is uncertain. The CDR3 has 17 residues. Germline CDR1 and CDR2: LGHNA and YNFKEQ. Trimming removed 1 base at V and 0 bases at J, with 12 bases between. The CDR3 DNA is TGTGCCAGCAGCCAAGTTTTGGACCTCTCGAACACCGGGGAGCTGTTTTTT. This sequence encodes CASSQVLDLSNTGELFF.

This clonotype has just a few counts. The chain joins TRBV7-6 to TRBJ2-3, with a possible D match to TRBD1 (6 bases). Germline V lookup: CDR1 SGHVS, CDR2 FNYEAQ. CDR3 length: 17 residues. V dropped 6 bases and J dropped 4 bases, with 23 bases sitting between them. The CDR3 DNA is TGTGCCAGCAGTTTCAGGGGCGCTACCGGTGGGGCAGATACGCAGTATTTT. It yields the protein CASSFRGATGGADTQYF.

This clonotype has only a few counts. The CDR3 DNA reads TGCAGTGCTAGTGACACCGGGGAGCTGTTTTTT. It specifies CSASDTGELFF. The V and J genes are TRBV20-1 and TRBJ2-2; D gene uncertain. This CDR3 spans 11 amino acids. V was trimmed by 3 bases and J by 3 bases, leaving 2 bases between them. CDR1 and CDR2 (germline): DFQATT, SNEGSKA (reference sequence).

This chain joins TRBV5-1 and TRBJ1-2; TRBD1 might be the D (6 bases). The V gene lost 5 bases and the J gene lost 2 bases, with 16 bases spanning the gap. CDR3 size: 15 residues. Germline CDR1 and CDR2: SGHRS and YFSETQ. In DNA, the CDR3 is TGCGCCAGCAGTCCCTCCGCCACAGGGAACTATGGCTACACCTTC. This codes for CASSPSATGNYGYTF.

Only a few counts were recorded for this clonotype. The CDR3 region is CASSLAFTEAFF. DNA for the CDR3: TGTGCCAGCAGTTTGGCATTCACTGAAGCTTTCTTT. This sequence joins TRBV12-3 or TRBV12-4 and TRBJ1-1; D unresolved. CDR3 length equals 12 residues. V lost 3 bases, J lost 4 bases, and 6 bases lay in between.